This T cell receptor beta chain emerged from a study of cytomegalovirus exposure and HLA in healthy donors. Study-level results: After further analysis at a later stage, 15,000 to 20,000 TCR beta sequences were associated with HLA alleles at 0.05 false discovery rate. Cytomegalovirus-associated TCR beta chains were listed, numbering more than 150. Later analysis indicated greater clonal expansion among HLA-associated TCR beta chains than among equally common other chains.

Regarding this clone: The antigen remains unidentified.

Per the germline V gene, CDR1 is GTSNPN and CDR2 is SVGIG (reference sequence). V lost 2 bases, J lost 0 bases, and 7 bases lay in between. CDR3 length: 13 amino acids. 60 Vbeta and 13 Jbeta primers were used in PCR. Per the original methods: Later work found 80 million to 85 million unique TCR beta chains, with 9.5 million to 12 million shared. Repertoires were generated with immunoSEQ multiplex PCR, while TCRdb's copy carries only in-frame clones and drops some. That table supplies the V and J calls and clone size; D and trimming were determined from the DNA. The sample consists of roughly 170,000 clones, 83% of them appearing once.

The TCR originated in a man aged 50 or older in good health and CMV-seronegative. The specimen was PBMCs. This chain connects TRBV30 to TRBJ1-2; D ambiguous. CDR3 residues: CAWSLNSNYGYTF. CDR3 DNA sequence: TGTGCCTGGAGTCTGAACTCTAACTATGGCTACACCTTC.